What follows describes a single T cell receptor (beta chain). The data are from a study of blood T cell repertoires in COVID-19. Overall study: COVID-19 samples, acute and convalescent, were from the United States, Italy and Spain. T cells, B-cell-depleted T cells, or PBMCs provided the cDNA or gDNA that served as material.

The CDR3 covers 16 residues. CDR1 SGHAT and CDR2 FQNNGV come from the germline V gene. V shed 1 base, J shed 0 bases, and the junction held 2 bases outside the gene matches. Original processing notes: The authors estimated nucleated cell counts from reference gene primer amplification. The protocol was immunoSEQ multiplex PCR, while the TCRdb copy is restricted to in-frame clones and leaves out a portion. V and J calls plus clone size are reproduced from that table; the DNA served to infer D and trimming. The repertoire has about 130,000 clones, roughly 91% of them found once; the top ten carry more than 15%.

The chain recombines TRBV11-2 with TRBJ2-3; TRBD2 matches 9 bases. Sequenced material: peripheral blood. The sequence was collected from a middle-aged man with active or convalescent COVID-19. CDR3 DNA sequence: TGTGCCAGCAGCTTAGTTCTAGCGGGGAGCACAGATACGCAGTATTTT. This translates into CASSLVLAGSTDTQYF.